This T cell receptor beta chain was retrieved from a study of cytomegalovirus exposure and HLA in healthy donors. Study background: HLA-typed donors contributed some 85 million unique TCRs, which were held in an early data release. General study findings and limits: Cytomegalovirus-associated status was assigned to approximately 160 TCR beta chains.

Comment on this clone: The antigen is undetermined.

These donors counted as nominally healthy when sampled, but unrecorded immune exposures were likely. CDR3 length: 16 amino acids. With 4 bases clipped from V and 3 bases from J, the junction kept 7 bases outside the gene matches. Germline values: CDR1 LGHNA, CDR2 YSLEER. PCR was performed using 60 Vbeta and 13 Jbeta primers. Original methodology: Later analysis identified 80 million to 90 million unique TCR beta chains, about 12 million shared. Repertoires were generated with immunoSEQ multiplex PCR, while TCRdb's copy carries only in-frame clones and drops some. The V and J calls and clone size were taken over from that table, and D and trimming were inferred from the DNA. The table includes 160,000 or so clones, approximately 80% detected once.

This receptor was identified in a man aged 18 to 29 in good health and CMV-seronegative. Sample: PBMCs. This sequence joins TRBV4-3 and TRBJ2-3; 10 nucleotides line up with TRBD1. CDR3 DNA: TGCGCCAGCAGCCTTTCTGGGGGACAGGGGACAGATACGCAGTATTTT. It specifies CASSLSGGQGTDTQYF.